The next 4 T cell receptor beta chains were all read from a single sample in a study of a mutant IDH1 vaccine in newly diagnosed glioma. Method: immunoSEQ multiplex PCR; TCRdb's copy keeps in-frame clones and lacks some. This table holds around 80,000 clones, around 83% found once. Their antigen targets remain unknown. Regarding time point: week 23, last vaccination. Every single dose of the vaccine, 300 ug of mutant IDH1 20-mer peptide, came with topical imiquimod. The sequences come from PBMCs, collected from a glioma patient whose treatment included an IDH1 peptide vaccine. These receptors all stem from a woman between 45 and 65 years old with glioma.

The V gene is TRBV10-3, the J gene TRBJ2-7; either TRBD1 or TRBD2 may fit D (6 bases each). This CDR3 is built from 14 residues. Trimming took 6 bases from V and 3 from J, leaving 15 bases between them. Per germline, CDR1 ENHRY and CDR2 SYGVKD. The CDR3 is CAISAGGRVYEQYF. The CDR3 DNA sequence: TGTGCCATCAGCGCCGGGGGCAGGGTCTACGAGCAGTACTTC.

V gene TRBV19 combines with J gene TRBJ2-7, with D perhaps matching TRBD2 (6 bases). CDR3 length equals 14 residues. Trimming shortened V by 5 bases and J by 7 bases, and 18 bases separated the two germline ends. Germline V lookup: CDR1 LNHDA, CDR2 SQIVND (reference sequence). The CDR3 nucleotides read TGTGCCAGTAGTGTCGGGAGCAGGTCCGAGGAGCAGTACTTC. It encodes CASSVGSRSEEQYF.

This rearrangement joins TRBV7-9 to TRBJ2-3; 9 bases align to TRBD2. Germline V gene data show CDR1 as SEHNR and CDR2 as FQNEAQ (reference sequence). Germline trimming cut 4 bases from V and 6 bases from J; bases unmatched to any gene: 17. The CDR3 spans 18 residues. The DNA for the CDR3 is TGTGCCAGCAGCTCAGCAGGGGGTAGCGGGAGTTTGTTCGATACGCAGTATTTT. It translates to CASSSAGGSGSLFDTQYF.

CDR3 loop: CASSMWGGGGETQYF. CDR3 DNA sequence: TGTGCCAGTAGTATGTGGGGGGGAGGAGGAGAGACCCAGTACTTC. V is TRBV19 and J is TRBJ2-5; 7 positions agree with TRBD2. The CDR3 loop spans 15 amino acids. Germline trimming cut 3 bases from V and 4 bases from J; bases unmatched to any gene: 8. Germline loops: CDR1 LNHDA, CDR2 SQIVND (reference sequence).